These 15 T cell receptor beta chains were sequenced from one sample in a study of cytomegalovirus exposure and HLA in healthy donors. A multiplex PCR was run with 60 Vbeta primers and 13 Jbeta primers. Libraries were prepared by immunoSEQ multiplex PCR; TCRdb keeps only in-frame clonotypes and omits some of them. The sample records around 200,000 clones, 75% to 80% being singletons. The material sequenced was PBMCs. These receptors were obtained from a young man in good health and CMV-seronegative.

This clone was seen just once. CDR3 bases: TGTGCCAGCAGCCCCATCGGGACTAGCAGTTACAATGAGCAGTTCTTC. Protein: CASSPIGTSSYNEQFF. The chain has TRBV5-4 and TRBJ2-1, with 9 nucleotides matching TRBD2. The CDR3 sequence is 16 residues long. V was pared by 4 bases and J by 4 bases, with 9 bases of the junction left unmatched. In germline, CDR1 is SGHNT, CDR2 YYREEE (reference sequence).

The chain carries TRBV15 and TRBJ1-5, with D unclear. The CDR3 totals 14 residues. The ends were cut back, 0 bases at V and 4 bases at J, with 7 bases in the middle. Germline V gene data show CDR1 as LNHNV and CDR2 as YYDKDF (reference sequence). CDR3 sequence (DNA): TGTGCCACCAGCAGAGAAGCGGGAAATCAGCCCCAGCATTTT. Translating it yields CATSREAGNQPQHF.

This clone was observed a few times. The V and J genes are TRBV4-2 and TRBJ2-7, with D possibly TRBD2 on 6 matching bases. Germline V gene lookup returns CDR1 LGHNA and CDR2 YNFKEQ. Trimming shortened V by 0 bases and J by 0 bases, and 15 bases separated the two germline ends. This CDR3 spans 17 amino acids. CDR3 in amino acids: CASSQEIVAVSSYEQYF. The CDR3, as DNA: TGTGCCAGCAGCCAAGAGATAGTAGCGGTGAGCTCCTACGAGCAGTACTTC.

This clone was seen more than once but under ten times. The J gene is TRBJ2-5, the V gene TRBV19; 8 positions agree with TRBD2. The tail of the sequence fits TRBJ2-7 better, so the J call may be wrong. This CDR3 has 14 residues. Germline V gene lookup returns CDR1 LNHDA and CDR2 SQIVND (reference sequence). CDR3 region: CASSFGRGLNEQYF. Here the CDR3 DNA reads TGTGCCAGTAGCTTCGGGAGGGGGTTGAACGAGCAGTACTTC.

This clone was observed once. The V gene is TRBV7-8, the J gene TRBJ2-5, with a possible D match to TRBD1 (6 bases). The J call may be faulty, since TRBJ2-7 better matches the DNA end. CDR3 length: 17 amino acids. Germline CDR1 and CDR2: SGHVS and FQNEAQ. The CDR3 is CASSSYLRGYESYEQYF. In nucleotides, the CDR3 is TGTGCCAGCAGCTCGTATCTCAGGGGATACGAGTCCTACGAGCAGTACTTC.

The chain carries TRBV11-2 and TRBJ2-5; 8 bases line up with TRBD2. Per the germline V gene, CDR1 is SGHAT and CDR2 is FQNNGV. The CDR3 extends over 17 amino acids. V was pared by 0 bases and J by 4 bases, with 10 bases of the junction left unmatched. This CDR3 reads CASSLDQTGGTSETQYF. CDR3 DNA sequence: TGTGCCAGCAGCTTAGATCAAACGGGGGGGACTTCAGAGACCCAGTACTTC.

This chain joins TRBV9 and TRBJ2-3, with 10 positions matching TRBD2. CDR1 SGDLS and CDR2 YYNGEE come from the germline V gene. The CDR3 loop spans 17 amino acids. J gave up 1 base and V 3 bases, and 8 bases lay outside the gene matches. DNA for the CDR3: TGTGCCAGCAGCGCATTCCCCGGGACTAGCGGCACAGATACGCAGTATTTT. It yields the protein CASSAFPGTSGTDTQYF.

The V gene is TRBV7-2, the J gene TRBJ1-6, with TRBD1 identical over 10 bases. This CDR3 contains 16 residues. V lost 4 bases to trimming and J lost 5 bases; unmatched junction nucleotides: 5. Germline lookup yields CDR1 SGHTA and CDR2 FQGNSA. The CDR3 sequence is CASSSRGTGDNSPLHF. The CDR3 DNA reads as TGTGCCAGCAGCTCCAGGGGGACAGGGGATAATTCACCCCTCCACTTT.

The chain recombines TRBV20-1 with TRBJ1-1; D may be TRBD1 (6 bases). CDR3 length equals 11 residues. Trimming shortened V by 1 base and J by 7 bases, and 7 bases separated the two germline ends. Germline V gene data show CDR1 as DFQATT and CDR2 as SNEGSKA (reference sequence). CDR3 region: CSARGTVEAFF. CDR3 bases: TGCAGTGCTAGAGGGACAGTTGAAGCTTTCTTT.

V is TRBV27 and J is TRBJ2-7, with 7 bases identical to TRBD1. The ends lost 2 bases at V and 7 bases at J; junction bases unmatched: 8. Germline V CDR1 and CDR2: MNHEY, SMNVEV (reference sequence). This CDR3 comprises 14 residues. The CDR3 nucleotides are TGTGCCAGCAGTTTAGAGAGGGGGCCTGGGGAGCAGTACTTC. Protein sequence: CASSLERGPGEQYF.

The chain joins TRBV27 to TRBJ1-1, with 7 bases matching TRBD1. With 0 bases clipped from V and 8 bases from J, the junction kept 3 bases outside the gene matches. CDR1 and CDR2 from the germline V gene are MNHEY and SMNVEV (reference sequence). CDR3 length equals 13 residues. Here the CDR3 DNA reads TGTGCCAGCAGTTTATCGAGGGGGCTAGAAGCTTTCTTT. It encodes CASSLSRGLEAFF.

The chain is built from TRBV4-3 and TRBJ2-7; 11 bases agree with TRBD1. Germline CDR1 LGHNA, CDR2 YSLEER. The CDR3 is 14 amino acids. J gave up 6 bases and V 4 bases, and 5 bases lay outside the gene matches. The CDR3 loop reads CASSPGTGGSEQYF. CDR3 nucleotides: TGCGCCAGCAGCCCCGGGACAGGGGGTTCCGAGCAGTACTTC.

The V gene is TRBV7-8, the J gene TRBJ2-1; 9 nucleotides match TRBD1. The V segment lost 5 bases and the J segment 6 bases; nucleotides outside the gene matches: 11. This CDR3 spans 16 amino acids. CDR1 and CDR2 from the germline V gene are SGHVS and FQNEAQ. The CDR3 DNA sequence: TGTGCCAGCAGCGAGCCCGGGACAGGGAGTGTCAATGAGCAGTTCTTC. Its translation is CASSEPGTGSVNEQFF.

This rearrangement joins TRBV28 to TRBJ2-5; D unresolved. Germline assignment: CDR1 MDHEN and CDR2 SYDVKM. The CDR3 contains 14 residues. Between the trimmed V and J ends, which lost 2 bases and 2 bases, there was a span of 9 bases. CDR3 in amino acids: CASSLRQAQETQYF. CDR3 nucleotide sequence: TGTGCCAGCAGTTTAAGGCAGGCTCAAGAGACCCAGTACTTC.

The J gene is TRBJ1-6, the V gene TRBV2; D call uncertain. V gave up 7 bases and J gave up 0 bases, with 7 bases separating them. CDR1 and CDR2 (germline): SNHLY, FYNNEI. This CDR3 is 14 amino acids long. The CDR3 loop is CASMWSSYNSPLHF. The CDR3 DNA reads TGTGCCAGCATGTGGAGCTCCTATAATTCACCCCTCCACTTT.